Included here is one T cell receptor (beta chain) sequence, with context. Trimming shortened V by 0 bases and J by 6 bases, and 15 bases separated the two germline ends. The V gene's germline CDR1 is SGDLS and CDR2 YYNGEE. The CDR3 covers 15 residues. Patients counted as stable if ophthalmopathy did not develop within 18 months. Any patient presenting with uncontrolled infection, other autoimmune disease, pregnancy or lactation was left out. PBMCs came from over 8.5 ml fresh peripheral blood. There were TCR beta CDR3 regions amplified from RNA transcripts. The primer set for the first-round RT-PCR of the TCR CDR3 was HTBI. A single record per CDR3 protein comes from TCRdb applying MiXCR to the multiplex PCR reads. The sample gives around 620,000 distinct CDR3 sequences, 15% to 20% of which show up once; around 4% is in the top ten. This sample was included in a study of T cells in Graves' hyperthyroidism and ophthalmopathy.

This clonotype was sampled from a woman in her 30s with Graves' hyperthyroidism. Sequenced: blood. V is TRBV9 and J is TRBJ1-2; D is undetermined. The DNA for the CDR3 is TGTGCCAGCAGCGTAGGGGAGGACCGAAGGAATGGCTACACCTTC. Its protein is CASSVGEDRRNGYTF. Supplemented by reference TRBV9 and TRBJ1-2, the full variable domain reads DSGVTQTPKHLITATGQRVTLRCSPRSGDLSVYWYQQSLDQGLQFLIQYYNGEERAKGNILERFSAQQFPDLHSELNLSSLELGDSALYFCASSVGEDRRNGYTFGSGTRLTVV.